One sample yielded the 20 T cell receptor beta chains listed below, sequenced in a study of vaccination and CD4 T cells after COVID-19. Their target antigens are unknown. Treatment here: roughly ten-day PBMC culture with coronavirus spike peptide pools or control peptides (ViraFEST assay). The Oncomine TCR Beta short-read assay was applied to DNA of cultured CD4+ T cells. MiXCR, applied by TCRdb to the PCR reads, yields one record per CDR3 protein. The repertoire holds around 5,000 distinct CDR3 sequences, with roughly 45% as singletons. Sequencing was carried out using CD4+ T cells from blood, cultured in vitro. These receptors all come from a human donor who had recovered from COVID-19.

The chain has TRBV24-1 and TRBJ2-7; 11 nucleotides agree with TRBD1. This CDR3 has 15 amino acids. Germline V gene data show CDR1 as KGHDR and CDR2 as SFDVKD. Trimming at V came to 2 bases and at J to 3 bases, leaving 2 bases not matched to a gene. The CDR3 DNA reads TGTGCCACCAGTGATTCCGGGACAGGGGGCTACGAGCAGTACTTC. It translates to CATSDSGTGGYEQYF.

The rearrangement uses TRBV7-2 and TRBJ1-2; the D is unclear. This CDR3 region has 14 residues. The germline V and J ends were trimmed by 2 bases and 1 base, with 8 bases remaining between them. Germline V gives CDR1 SGHTA, CDR2 FQGNSA. The CDR3 is CASSLQRGNYGYTF. The CDR3 DNA sequence: TGTGCCAGCAGCTTACAACGGGGTAACTATGGCTACACCTTC.

The DNA for the CDR3 is TGCAGTGCACAGGACAGGGACTACGAGCAGTACTTC. Protein: CSAQDRDYEQYF. This rearrangement joins TRBV20-1 to TRBJ2-7; 8 nucleotides align to TRBD1. J was trimmed by 3 bases and V by 6 bases; bases with no gene match: 4. CDR3 length: 12 residues. Germline V CDR1 and CDR2: DFQATT, SNEGSKA (reference sequence).

This clonotype was picked up a small number of times. The chain links TRBV6-1 to TRBJ2-7, with D tentatively TRBD1 (5 bases). The CDR3 is made up of 12 amino acids. V gave up 7 bases and J gave up 7 bases, with 14 bases separating them. CDR1 MNHNS and CDR2 SASEGT come from the germline V gene. The CDR3 loop is CASTNRWREQYF. CDR3 bases: TGTGCCAGCACTAACAGGTGGCGGGAGCAGTACTTC.

J is TRBJ1-1 and V is TRBV28; D remains ambiguous. The V end lost 6 bases, the J end lost 0 bases, and 5 bases lay between the germline ends. CDR1 is MDHEN, CDR2 SYDVKM, per germline. CDR3 size: 12 residues. The CDR3 is CASRSVNTEAFF. CDR3 in DNA: TGTGCCAGCAGATCAGTGAACACTGAAGCTTTCTTT.

This clonotype was seen a few times. The genes are TRBV6-1 and TRBJ1-2; D remains unclear. V lost 7 bases to trimming and J lost 8 bases, with 14 bases between them. Germline V gene lookup returns CDR1 MNHNS and CDR2 SASEGT. This CDR3 has 12 amino acids. The DNA for the CDR3 is TGTGCCAGCAAAACGGGGAGGTACGGCTACACCTTC. Encoded protein: CASKTGRYGYTF.

By share of the sample, this clonotype is large (0.1 to 1%). The chain combines TRBV7-2 with TRBJ2-5; D is unclear. The germline CDR1 and CDR2 sequences are SGHTA and FQGNSA. The V end lost 2 bases, the J end lost 5 bases, and 6 bases lay between the germline ends. The length of the CDR3 is 12 residues. For the CDR3, the DNA is TGTGCCAGCAGCTTATCCCCCGAGACCCAGTACTTC. It is translated as CASSLSPETQYF.

The chain employs TRBV6-5 and TRBJ1-2; no firm D call. This CDR3 comprises 12 residues. The germline V gene has CDR1 MNHEY and CDR2 SVGAGI. V was pared by 4 bases and J by 6 bases, with 9 bases between. For the CDR3, the DNA is TGTGCCAGCAGTTTGAGGCACCATGGCTACACCTTC. This codes for CASSLRHHGYTF.

The V call is TRBV7-9, the J call TRBJ2-7, with unresolved D. CDR1 is SEHNR, CDR2 FQNEAQ, per germline (reference sequence). The CDR3 is 12 amino acids. The ends were cut back, 2 bases at V and 4 bases at J, with 6 bases in the middle. The CDR3 coding sequence is TGTGCCAGCAGCTTAAACGGGTACGAGCAGTACTTC. This codes for CASSLNGYEQYF.

This rearrangement joins TRBV5-5 to TRBJ2-7; D perhaps matches TRBD2 (5 bases). Trimming took 4 bases from V and 4 from J, leaving 12 bases between them. The CDR3 covers 13 residues. The germline gives CDR1 SGHKS, CDR2 YYEKEE (reference sequence). In nucleotides, the CDR3 is TGTGCCAGCAGCCGGGGTAATGTATACGAGCAGTACTTC. Protein product: CASSRGNVYEQYF.

This rearrangement joins TRBV6-2 or TRBV6-3 to TRBJ2-7, with D possibly matching TRBD1 (5 bases). The CDR3 length is 12 residues. V shed 10 bases and J shed 2 bases, with 12 bases lying between them. Per the germline V gene, CDR1 is MNHEY and CDR2 is SVGEGT. CDR3 protein: CATAYRTYEQYF. CDR3 DNA sequence: TGTGCCACCGCTTACAGGACCTACGAGCAGTACTTC.

V is TRBV7-2 and J is TRBJ1-2; unclear D gene. The CDR3 runs 14 residues. Deletions cut 1 base from V and 6 bases from J, with 12 bases between. Germline CDR1 and CDR2: SGHTA and FQGNSA. The CDR3 DNA reads TGTGCCAGCAGCTTAGGGGTACCTATTCATGGCTACACCTTC. Translated: CASSLGVPIHGYTF.

This clonotype is medium-sized by share. The CDR3 nucleotides read TGTGCCAGCAGCCCCCGTGTGACGGAGACCCAGTACTTC. The encoded protein is CASSPRVTETQYF. The chain couples TRBV7-2 to TRBJ2-5; D gene unclear. Trimming removed 5 bases at V and 5 bases at J, with 12 bases between. CDR1 is SGHTA and CDR2 is FQGNSA in the germline V gene. The CDR3 runs 13 residues.

The chain has TRBV30 and TRBJ1-2; D unresolved. The V end lost 7 bases, the J end lost 1 base, and 10 bases lay between the germline ends. Per the germline V gene, CDR1 is GTSNPN and CDR2 is SVGIG (reference sequence). This CDR3 is 12 amino acids long. The CDR3 here is CAYTMGNYGYTF. CDR3 nucleotide sequence: TGTGCCTACACTATGGGTAACTATGGCTACACCTTC.

The rearrangement uses TRBV20-1 and TRBJ2-3; perhaps TRBD2 as D (6 bases). V lost 1 base and J 7 bases, leaving 9 bases between the germline ends. Germline loops: CDR1 DFQATT, CDR2 SNEGSKA (reference sequence). The CDR3 runs to 12 residues. CDR3 coding DNA: TGCAGTGCTAGAGGGGCGGGGTATACGCAGTATTTT. Translating gives CSARGAGYTQYF.

The chain links TRBV6-1 to TRBJ2-1, with 8 bases matching TRBD2. This CDR3 contains 11 residues. The V gene's germline CDR1 is MNHNS and CDR2 SASEGT. Trimming took 6 bases from V and 9 from J; bases not matched to a gene: 1. In nucleotides, the CDR3 is TGTGCCAGCAGCAGCGGGGGTGAGCAGTTCTTC. Translated: CASSSGGEQFF.

The chain combines TRBV20-1 with TRBJ1-1; no clear D. The germline gives CDR1 DFQATT, CDR2 SNEGSKA (reference sequence). This CDR3 is built from 12 residues. V gave up 6 bases and J gave up 1 base, with 9 bases separating them. CDR3 sequence reads: CSARTWNTEAFF. CDR3 in DNA: TGCAGTGCCCGAACATGGAACACTGAAGCTTTCTTT.

The J gene is TRBJ1-5, the V gene TRBV7-2; D is ambiguous. The ends were cut back, 4 bases at V and 7 bases at J, with 8 bases in the middle. Germline loops: CDR1 SGHTA, CDR2 FQGNSA. The CDR3 is 12 amino acids. The CDR3 loop is CASSYASQPQHF. CDR3 nucleotide sequence: TGTGCCAGCAGCTATGCCAGCCAGCCCCAGCATTTT.

This clonotype was detected only a few times. The rearrangement links TRBV28 to TRBJ1-2; D is uncertain. Per the germline V gene, CDR1 is MDHEN and CDR2 is SYDVKM. V lost 6 bases and J lost 8, with 19 bases in between. This CDR3 has 14 residues. The CDR3 reads CASRDQDWMEGYTF. CDR3 coding DNA: TGTGCCAGCAGGGATCAGGACTGGATGGAGGGCTACACCTTC.

The chain couples TRBV25-1 to TRBJ2-7; D may be TRBD1 or TRBD2 (6 bases each). Trimming removed 7 bases from V and 3 bases from J, with 13 bases in between. Germline CDR1 and CDR2: MGHDK and SYGVNS. The CDR3 totals 13 residues. The CDR3 loop reads CASTIGGRYEQYF. In nucleotides, the CDR3 is TGTGCCAGCACCATTGGGGGGCGCTACGAGCAGTACTTC.